This is a list of T cell receptor beta chains from one sample in a study of blood T cell repertoires in COVID-19. Sequencing was performed with immunoSEQ multiplex PCR; in TCRdb, only in-frame clones are kept and a portion is missing. The sample lists 350,000 or so clones, about nine tenths occurring once. Sequencing was done on a sample of peripheral blood. Source of these receptors: a woman in her 30s with COVID-19, enrolled during active disease. Each CDR3 is given with its conserved first and last residue. D genes are given only for firm matches. Clone size is given for some rows only: seen once, a few or many times, or a class if the clone is expanded.

clone size	V gene	D gene	J gene	CDR3 DNA	CDR3 protein
.	TRBV27	TRBD1	TRBJ1-2	TGTGCCAGCAGTCCACTCCCTGGACAGGGCTCTTTGGGCTACACCTTC	CASSPLPGQGSLGYTF
.	TRBV11-2	.	TRBJ2-3	TGTGCCAGCAGCTTATATATAGTGTCGGGGTTCTCAGATACGCAGTATTTT	CASSLYIVSGFSDTQYF
.	TRBV2	.	TRBJ1-4	TGTGCCAGCAGTGATAGTGCGGCTACTAGGGAAAAACTGTTTTTT	CASSDSAATREKLFF
.	TRBV15	.	TRBJ2-5	TGTGCCACCAGCAGAGATCGCAGGGATGGGGAGACCCAGTACTTC	CATSRDRRDGETQYF
.	TRBV6-5	.	TRBJ1-1	TGTGCCAGCAGTTACTCAGTGGGGCAGGTGAACACTGAAGCTTTCTTT	CASSYSVGQVNTEAFF
.	TRBV19	TRBD1	TRBJ1-5	TGTGCCAGTAGTATAGGCTCCAGGGGGCTCAATCAGCCCCAGCATTTT	CASSIGSRGLNQPQHF
few	TRBV4-1	.	TRBJ2-3	TGCGCCAGCAGCCAAGCAGGGGGCACAGATACGCAGTATTTT	CASSQAGGTDTQYF
.	TRBV9	TRBD1	TRBJ2-7	TGTGCCAGCAGCATCGGGACAGGGGACGAGCAGTACTTC	CASSIGTGDEQYF
.	TRBV7-2	TRBD2	TRBJ2-1	TGTGCCAGCAGCTTTGGCGGGGGGGCCCGTGAGCAGTTCTTC	CASSFGGGAREQFF
.	TRBV2	.	TRBJ1-1	TGTGCCAGCAGCGAGCCTGACAGCCTGAACACTGAAGCTTTCTTT	CASSEPDSLNTEAFF
.	TRBV27	.	TRBJ1-1	TGTGCCAGCAGTTACGGGGGTAACACTGAAGCTTTCTTT	CASSYGGNTEAFF
.	TRBV4-1	TRBD1	TRBJ1-2	TGCGCCAGCAGCCATCGGACAGGGGGCGCCTATGGCTACACCTTC	CASSHRTGGAYGYTF
.	TRBV10-3	.	TRBJ1-1	TGTGCCATCGGGGGGGGGAACACTGAAGCTTTCTTT	CAIGGGNTEAFF
.	TRBV7-6	.	TRBJ1-5	TGTGCCAGCAGCTTAAATCAAGGGGGCAATCAGCCCCAGCATTTT	CASSLNQGGNQPQHF
.	TRBV5-5	.	TRBJ1-3	TGTGCCAGCAGCGCACAGGTCTCTGGAAACACCATATATTTT	CASSAQVSGNTIYF
once	TRBV29-1	TRBD1	TRBJ2-7	TGCAGCGTACCTGTACAGGGGGCAGGGGACGAGCAGTACTTC	CSVPVQGAGDEQYF
.	TRBV2	.	TRBJ1-2	TGTGCCAGCAGCCAGGGGTTAGGCATCTATGGCTACACCTTC	CASSQGLGIYGYTF
.	TRBV19	.	TRBJ1-2	TGTGCCAGTAGTGTACCCCGAGCTAACTATGGCTACACCTTC	CASSVPRANYGYTF
.	TRBV24-1	TRBD2	TRBJ2-2	TGTGCCACCAGCGACAGGACTAGCGGTAACGGGGAGCTGTTTTTT	CATSDRTSGNGELFF
.	TRBV20-1	.	TRBJ2-3	TGCAGTGCTAGTGATGCGACTAGTTTTTCCACAGATACGCAGTATTTT	CSASDATSFSTDTQYF
.	TRBV19	.	TRBJ1-6	TGTGCCAGTAGTATTAGCGACTCCTATAATTCACCCCTCCACTTT	CASSISDSYNSPLHF
.	TRBV5-1	TRBD1	TRBJ1-1	TGCGCCAGCAGGTTAGGGACAGGGGGCAGGGAAGCTTTCTTT	CASRLGTGGREAFF
.	TRBV27	.	TRBJ1-2	TGTGCCAGCAGCTCGGGACTATTAAACTATGGCTACACCTTC	CASSSGLLNYGYTF
.	TRBV18	TRBD1	TRBJ1-5	TGTGCCAGCTCCCCCGGCGGGACAGGTAGGAATCAGCCCCAGCATTTT	CASSPGGTGRNQPQHF
.	TRBV12-5	.	TRBJ2-7	TGTGCTAGTGGTTCGACCTACAGGGATTGGGACGAGCAGTACTTC	CASGSTYRDWDEQYF
.	TRBV6-5	TRBD1	TRBJ1-4	TGTGCCAGCAGCGCACAGGGGCTTCCCAATGAAAAACTGTTTTTT	CASSAQGLPNEKLFF
once	TRBV7-3	.	TRBJ2-3	TGTGCCAGCAGCTTATCGGGGGGCGTCACAGATACGCAGTATTTT	CASSLSGGVTDTQYF
.	TRBV12-3/TRBV12-4	.	TRBJ2-1	TGTGCCAGCAGTTTAGAGGGGGTGGATGAGCAGTTCTTC	CASSLEGVDEQFF
.	TRBV19	.	TRBJ1-6	TGTGCCAGTAGTGAAGACAGATTTTACTCACCCCTCCACTTT	CASSEDRFYSPLHF
.	TRBV7-9	.	TRBJ1-4	TGTGCCAGCAGACCACAGGGCTCTGGTAATGAAAAACTGTTTTTT	CASRPQGSGNEKLFF
.	TRBV18	.	TRBJ1-1	TGTGCCAGCTCCGCGACTACGGGGATCGGCACTGAAGCTTTCTTT	CASSATTGIGTEAFF
.	TRBV19	.	TRBJ1-1	TGTGCCAGTAGTACCCGGACAGTCACTGAAGCTTTCTTT	CASSTRTVTEAFF
.	TRBV5-5	TRBD2	TRBJ2-3	TGTGCCAGCAGCTTGGCGGTGAGCGGGGGGGGCACAGATACGCAGTATTTT	CASSLAVSGGGTDTQYF